This T cell receptor (beta chain) was sequenced in a study of shared clonotypes between healthy human individuals. The CDR3 totals 16 residues. Losses at the gene ends were 3 bases for V and 4 bases for J; bases not matched to a gene: 9. Germline V CDR1 and CDR2: SGHTS, YDEGEE. Authors' methods: ImmunoSEQ gave junction-only sequences without quality scores, so filtering differed. Clones were read by immunoSEQ multiplex PCR, and TCRdb kept only the in-frame ones, dropping some. D and trimming come from the DNA, and the V and J calls and clone size come from that table. The data hold some 1 million clones, with about 75% observed a single time.

Sequenced input: memory CD4+ T cells sorted from blood. Subset reported: CD45RA-negative fraction. The chain employs TRBV5-8 and TRBJ2-7, with 11 nucleotides matching TRBD2. The origin of this receptor is a man between 18 and 35 years old in good health. CDR3 DNA: TGTGCCAGCAGCTCAAATCCGGGACTAGCGGATTACGAGCAGTACTTC. Encoded protein: CASSSNPGLADYEQYF.